These 14 T cell receptor beta chains were sequenced from one sample in a study of blood T cell repertoires in COVID-19. Method: immunoSEQ multiplex PCR; TCRdb's copy keeps in-frame clones and lacks some. The data contain 250,000 or so clones, around nine tenths of them seen just once; the ten biggest clones take up roughly 1.8%. The sequenced material came from peripheral blood. All receptors come from a man aged 30-40 years with active or convalescent COVID-19.

DNA for the CDR3: TGTGCCAGCAGCGGAAATCCGAAGGAGAGCAGCCAAGAGACCCAGTACTTC. Translation gives CASSGNPKESSQETQYF. This chain uses TRBV9 with TRBJ2-5; the D is unclear. There are 17 residues in the CDR3. Germline values: CDR1 SGDLS, CDR2 YYNGEE. The V end was cut by 3 bases, the J end by 1 base, with 19 bases between.

Only one count was recorded for this clone. This chain connects TRBV30 to TRBJ2-2; maybe TRBD1 (5 bases). From germline, CDR1 is GTSNPN and CDR2 SVGIG (reference sequence). V lost 0 bases, J lost 7 bases, and 9 bases lay in between. The CDR3 totals 13 residues. CDR3 loop: CAWSVGAIGELFF. The CDR3 DNA follows: TGTGCCTGGAGTGTAGGGGCTATCGGGGAGCTGTTTTTT.

The chain carries TRBV2 and TRBJ1-4; maybe TRBD1 (6 bases). The CDR3 totals 15 residues. V was shortened by 4 bases and J by 2 bases, with 11 bases between the two germline ends. Germline CDR1 reads SNHLY; CDR2 reads FYNNEI. CDR3: CASSGRQETNEKLFF. The DNA of the CDR3 is TGTGCCAGCAGTGGTCGACAGGAGACTAATGAAAAACTGTTTTTT.

J is TRBJ2-7 and V is TRBV6-5; possible D gene TRBD2, 6 bases. CDR3 size: 15 residues. Germline lookup yields CDR1 MNHEY and CDR2 SVGAGI. The ends were cut back, 2 bases at V and 1 base at J, with 12 bases in the middle. As DNA, the CDR3 is TGTGCCAGCAGTTACGGGGGGACGGGATCCTACGAGCAGTACTTC. Its protein is CASSYGGTGSYEQYF.

This sequence joins TRBV5-1 and TRBJ2-1; weak D call: TRBD2 (6 bases). CDR1 and CDR2 from the germline V gene are SGHRS and YFSETQ. The ends were cut back, 4 bases at V and 6 bases at J, with 35 bases in the middle. The CDR3 extends over 21 amino acids. Here the CDR3 reads CASSPETSLGRAGLPRNEQFF. In DNA, the CDR3 is TGCGCCAGCAGCCCAGAAACGTCGTTAGGGCGGGCGGGACTCCCACGCAATGAGCAGTTCTTC.

This clone was seen only once. This sequence joins TRBV2 and TRBJ2-5, with 7 bases fitting TRBD2. V dropped 4 bases and J dropped 4; count of bases not matched to a gene: 9. CDR3 length: 15 residues. Germline CDR1 and CDR2: SNHLY and FYNNEI. CDR3 region: CASSGGLNDGETQYF. The CDR3 DNA reads as TGTGCCAGCAGTGGGGGACTAAATGATGGAGAGACCCAGTACTTC.

The chain combines TRBV2 with TRBJ1-6; D might be TRBD1 (6 bases). Germline loops: CDR1 SNHLY, CDR2 FYNNEI. Between the trimmed V and J ends, which lost 5 bases and 3 bases, there was a span of 11 bases. There are 15 residues in the CDR3. The CDR3 here is CASSSGQLYNSPLHF. The DNA of the CDR3 is TGTGCCAGCAGTTCTGGACAGCTCTATAATTCACCCCTCCACTTT. The full variable domain, in which reference TRBV2 and TRBJ1-6 provide the parts outside the CDR3, is EPEVTQTPSHQVTQMGQEVILRCVPISNHLYFYWYRQILGQKVEFLVSFYNNEISEKSEIFDDQFSVERPDGSNFTLKIRSTKLEDSAMYFCASSSGQLYNSPLHFGNGTRLTVT.

The chain is built from TRBV10-3 and TRBJ2-5, with D perhaps matching TRBD2 (6 bases). V was shortened by 9 bases and J by 2 bases, with 13 bases between the two germline ends. Germline-derived CDR1 and CDR2 are ENHRY and SYGVKD. This CDR3 is 13 amino acids long. The CDR3 here is CAIAGGPQETQYF. CDR3 sequence (DNA): TGTGCCATTGCCGGGGGTCCGCAAGAGACCCAGTACTTC.

The chain is built from TRBV5-1 and TRBJ2-1; 10 bases match TRBD1. V was pared by 5 bases and J by 6 bases, with 8 bases of the junction left unmatched. Germline CDR1 and CDR2: SGHRS and YFSETQ. The CDR3 is 15 amino acids. The CDR3 DNA follows: TGCGCCAGCAGATTTCCGGGACAGGGGACCAATGAGCAGTTCTTC. It encodes CASRFPGQGTNEQFF.

The chain recombines TRBV25-1 with TRBJ2-5, with D perhaps TRBD2 (6 bases). V lost 6 bases and J 1 base, leaving 12 bases between the germline ends. This CDR3 is built from 14 residues. Germline lookup yields CDR1 MGHDK and CDR2 SYGVNS. The DNA of the CDR3 is TGTGCCAGCAGCCCTTGGGGACTCCAAGAGACCCAGTACTTC. Protein sequence: CASSPWGLQETQYF.

The V call is TRBV5-4, the J call TRBJ2-6; D uncertain. The germline V and J ends were trimmed by 4 bases and 1 base, with 9 bases remaining between them. Germline lookup yields CDR1 SGHNT and CDR2 YYREEE (reference sequence). This CDR3 spans 15 amino acids. The CDR3 protein is CASSHPRSGANVLTF. DNA of the CDR3: TGTGCCAGCAGCCATCCGAGGTCTGGGGCCAACGTCCTGACTTTC.

The chain employs TRBV12-3 or TRBV12-4 and TRBJ1-4; D remains unclear. The ends were cut back, 6 bases at V and 7 bases at J, with 12 bases in the middle. There are 13 residues in the CDR3. DNA of the CDR3: TGTGCCAGCAGGCCGGATCGGGGTGAAAAACTGTTTTTT. This gives the protein CASRPDRGEKLFF.

The chain is built from TRBV4-3 and TRBJ2-1, with TRBD2 matching 7 bases. With 0 bases clipped from V and 4 bases from J, the junction kept 0 bases outside the gene matches. Germline V gives CDR1 LGHNA, CDR2 YSLEER. This CDR3 region has 14 residues. CDR3 sequence (DNA): TGCGCCAGCAGCCAAGAGGGGGGGTACAATGAGCAGTTCTTC. Its translation: CASSQEGGYNEQFF.

This rearrangement joins TRBV11-2 to TRBJ2-1; a possible D gene is TRBD2 (5 bases). This CDR3 comprises 19 residues. The germline V and J ends were trimmed by 3 bases and 0 bases, with 21 bases remaining between them. Germline V gene data show CDR1 as SGHAT and CDR2 as FQNNGV. The CDR3 region is CASSFVNLLPTSSYNEQFF. The CDR3, as DNA: TGTGCCAGCAGCTTCGTCAACCTTCTCCCTACTAGCTCCTACAATGAGCAGTTCTTC.